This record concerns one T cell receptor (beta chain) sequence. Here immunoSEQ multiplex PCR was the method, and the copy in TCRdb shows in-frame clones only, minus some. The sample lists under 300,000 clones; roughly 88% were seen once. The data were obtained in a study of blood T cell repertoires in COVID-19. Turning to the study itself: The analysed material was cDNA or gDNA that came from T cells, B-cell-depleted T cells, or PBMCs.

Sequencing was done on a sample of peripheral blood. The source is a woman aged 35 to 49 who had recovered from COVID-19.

In nucleotides, the CDR3 is TGTGCCAGCAGCTTAGGACAGGGGGACTCACCCCTCCACTTT. It specifies CASSLGQGDSPLHF. The chain links TRBV7-9 to TRBJ1-6; TRBD1 matches 9 bases. CDR1 and CDR2 (germline): SEHNR, FQNEAQ (reference sequence). The trim removed 1 base at V and 10 bases at J, leaving 2 bases unmatched. CDR3 length: 14 amino acids. Combining the CDR3 with reference TRBV7-9 and TRBJ1-6 gives the whole variable domain DTGVSQNPRHKITKRGQNVTFRCDPISEHNRLYWYRQTLGQGPEFLTYFQNEAQLEKSRLLSDRFSAERPKGSFSTLEIQRTEQGDSAMYLCASSLGQGDSPLHFGNGTRLTVT.